Reported below is one T cell receptor beta chain. Participants were placed into cohorts based on the clinical history they reported. No more than 2 weeks before study entry, exposed participants had met a case of COVID-19. This CDR3 comprises 15 residues. Trimming removed 2 bases from V and 6 bases from J; junction bases left unmatched: 8. Germline V gene lookup returns CDR1 SGDLS and CDR2 YYNGEE. The data originate from a study of blood T cell repertoires in COVID-19. Study background: Acute and convalescent COVID-19 specimens originated in the United States, Italy and Spain.

In the study's own analysis: Amplification of reference gene primers provided the estimated nucleated cell counts. Some clones are missing from TCRdb's copy, which holds only in-frame ones; the method was immunoSEQ multiplex PCR. V, J and clone size are taken as reported in that table, and D and trimming were inferred from the DNA itself. The sample holds roughly 400,000 clones; approximately 90% are singletons and the top ten take about 1.5%. This sequence joins TRBV9 and TRBJ2-7; 10 positions agree with TRBD1. Specimen: PBMCs or T cells enriched from blood (not recorded which). The TCR sequence derives from a woman aged 18-29 years who had been exposed to COVID-19. This chain's CDR3 is CASSVAGTGVREQYF. CDR3 coding DNA: TGTGCCAGCAGCGTGGCCGGGACAGGGGTGCGCGAGCAGTACTTC. The entire variable domain, with the rest obtained from reference TRBV9 and TRBJ2-7, is as follows: DSGVTQTPKHLITATGQRVTLRCSPRSGDLSVYWYQQSLDQGLQFLIQYYNGEERAKGNILERFSAQQFPDLHSELNLSSLELGDSALYFCASSVAGTGVREQYFGPGTRLTVT.